This passage covers 26 T cell receptor beta chains from one sample sequenced in a study of regulatory T cells in long-lasting Graves disease (dated by TCRdb to the early 2020s). To prepare the library, multiplex PCR was applied. Data came from an Illumina HiSeq 4000. iRepertoire HTBI primers and Arm-PCR amplification of CDR3 regions were used to construct TCR beta libraries. TCRdb reprocessing: public reads trimmed at Q25 with fastp, clones called with MiXCR, in-frame beta chains kept. When rows share a CDR3 protein, they turn into one entry using the most common DNA and genes. The sample includes 500,000 or so distinct CDR3 sequences, with 15% to 20% observed a single time. The ten largest clones take up more than 20% of the sample. The time point tag for this specimen amounts to: newly diagnosed GD, antithyroid drugs for less than 3 months. RNA was extracted from PBMCs in TRIzol for both TCR sequencing and RNA sequencing.

The data also belong to a second study, concerning T cells in Graves' hyperthyroidism and ophthalmopathy.

This specimen was peripheral blood mononuclear cells (PBMCs), taken at new diagnosis, from a patient treated with antithyroid drugs. These receptor sequences come from a woman aged 35-60 years with Graves disease. Donor details come from another sample of the same person, matched by shared clones.

This clonotype appeared many times. The chain links TRBV7-8 to TRBJ1-1; the D is unclear. The CDR3 extends over 15 amino acids. Germline V gives CDR1 SGHVS, CDR2 FQNEAQ. V lost 5 bases and J 4 bases, leaving 17 bases between the germline ends. Here the CDR3 reads CASSPSRFNPTEAFF. The CDR3 bases are TGTGCCAGCAGCCCGAGCAGGTTTAATCCCACTGAAGCTTTCTTT.

In this sample, this clonotype turned up many times. The chain couples TRBV10-3 to TRBJ2-5; TRBD2 aligns across 14 bases. This CDR3 comprises 16 residues. Trimming at V came to 6 bases and at J to 1 base, leaving 4 bases not matched to a gene. The V gene's germline CDR1 is ENHRY and CDR2 SYGVKD. The CDR3, as DNA: TGTGCCATCAGACTGGGACTAGCGGGGGCCCAAGAGACCCAGTACTTC. Translation gives CAIRLGLAGAQETQYF.

This clonotype was observed many times. DNA for the CDR3: TGCAGTGCTATCGAAGGGATTGGCACTGAAGCTTTCTTT. Its protein product is CSAIEGIGTEAFF. V gene TRBV20-1 combines with J gene TRBJ1-1, with D unclear. Germline V gene data show CDR1 as DFQATT and CDR2 as SNEGSKA (reference sequence). The CDR3 has 13 amino acids. Trimming pared 4 bases from V and 4 bases from J, leaving 13 bases between.

This sequence joins TRBV5-5 and TRBJ2-3; D call uncertain. Per germline, CDR1 SGHKS and CDR2 YYEKEE (reference sequence). V was clipped by 7 bases and J by 6 bases, with 15 bases between them. The CDR3 runs to 13 residues. The CDR3 coding sequence is TGTGCCAGCGTCGGGCAGACCAAGGATACGCAGTATTTT. Its protein is CASVGQTKDTQYF.

This clonotype is deemed medium-sized. The genes are TRBV6-4 and TRBJ1-5, with a possible D match to TRBD1 (5 bases). The CDR3 is 14 amino acids. Germline CDR1 MRHNA, CDR2 SNTAGT. Trimming removed 8 bases at V and 1 base at J, with 12 bases between. The CDR3 DNA reads TGTGCCAGCGCCAAGGGACTAAGCAATCAGCCCCAGCATTTT. Translated, it gives CASAKGLSNQPQHF.

This clonotype has at least ten counts. The chain couples TRBV30 to TRBJ1-1; D may be TRBD1 (6 bases). CDR3 length equals 13 residues. With 2 bases removed from V and 5 bases from J, the gap between germline ends came to 12 bases. Per the germline V gene, CDR1 is GTSNPN and CDR2 is SVGIG (reference sequence). CDR3 DNA: TGTGCCTGGAGTCCAGGGGCGAAAACTGAAGCTTTCTTT. It codes for CAWSPGAKTEAFF.

Comment on this clonotype: Given a much more abundant clone one base away, this may be a read error. The chain carries TRBV2 and TRBJ1-4; the D gene is possibly TRBD1 (6 bases). Germline-derived CDR1 and CDR2 are SNHLY and FYNNEI. The CDR3 is 14 residues long. As DNA, the CDR3 is TGTGCCAGCACCAGGGAGGGGGGCTGGGAAAAACTGCTTTTT. It encodes CASTREGGWEKLLF.

This clonotype was detected ten times or more. The chain links TRBV5-1 to TRBJ1-4; 7 nucleotides match TRBD1. J was trimmed by 4 bases and V by 4 bases; bases with no gene match: 13. CDR1 is SGHRS and CDR2 is YFSETQ in the germline V gene. The CDR3 is made up of 17 amino acids. In DNA, the CDR3 is TGCGCCAGCAGCACCTGGGGGACCCGGGACAGTAATGAAAAACTGTTTTTT. Amino acid sequence: CASSTWGTRDSNEKLFF.

This clonotype was detected many times. The chain has TRBV20-1 and TRBJ2-1, with 11 bases lining up with TRBD2. V trimming: 8 bases; J trimming: 7 bases; junction bases outside the gene matches: 7. The germline V gene has CDR1 DFQATT and CDR2 SNEGSKA (reference sequence). The CDR3 contains 13 residues. In DNA, the CDR3 is TGCAGTCGAATAGCGGGGGGGCGGAATGAGCAGTTCTTC. Protein: CSRIAGGRNEQFF.

This clonotype appeared many times. The V gene is TRBV5-1, the J gene TRBJ2-7, with D uncertain. V was pared by 2 bases and J by 0 bases, with 9 bases between. The CDR3 extends over 14 amino acids. Germline lookup yields CDR1 SGHRS and CDR2 YFSETQ. CDR3 in DNA: TGCGCCAGCAGCTTCCTACCAAGCTCCTACGAGCAGTACTTC. It translates to CASSFLPSSYEQYF.

The chain links TRBV6-1 to TRBJ1-1; unclear D gene. Trimming took off 6 bases at V and 4 bases at J, with 15 bases between the two ends. Germline values: CDR1 MNHNS, CDR2 SASEGT. The CDR3 has 14 amino acids. The CDR3 sequence: CASSQPRAATEAFF. Written as DNA, the CDR3 is TGTGCCAGCAGCCAACCGAGGGCGGCCACTGAAGCTTTCTTT.

This clonotype has a count of ten or more. V usage is TRBV12-3 or TRBV12-4 and J usage is TRBJ2-1, with TRBD1 matching 7 bases. This CDR3 is built from 14 residues. Germline trimming cut 6 bases from V and 3 bases from J; bases unmatched to any gene: 5. The CDR3 sequence: CASSPWDSYNEQFF. In DNA form, the CDR3 reads TGTGCCAGCAGCCCCTGGGACAGCTACAATGAGCAGTTCTTC.

Many counts were recorded for this clonotype. The CDR3 DNA reads TGTGCCAGCAGTCAAACCGGGACAGGCTTCTCCTACGAGCAGTACTTC. This codes for CASSQTGTGFSYEQYF. This chain connects TRBV28 to TRBJ2-7; 8 bases match TRBD1. The V and J ends lost 5 bases and 0 bases, in that order; junction bases with no gene match: 9. This CDR3 spans 16 amino acids. Looked up from germline, CDR1 is MDHEN and CDR2 is SYDVKM.

The chain employs TRBV6-4 and TRBJ1-6, with TRBD1 matching over 9 bases. The CDR3 consists of 16 residues. CDR1 and CDR2 from the germline V gene are MRHNA and SNTAGT. V lost 6 bases and J lost 7; bases outside the gene matches: 10. The CDR3 nucleotides are TGTGCCAGCAGGGAATCTCCGACAGGGGGGAATTCACCCCTCCACTTT. It translates to CASRESPTGGNSPLHF.

The chain is built from TRBV28 and TRBJ1-5; no reliable D call. The V and J ends lost 6 bases and 4 bases respectively, with 10 bases between them. This CDR3 region has 13 residues. Germline V CDR1 and CDR2: MDHEN, SYDVKM. CDR3 sequence: CASSRITNQPQHF. CDR3 nucleotides: TGTGCCAGCAGCCGAATTACTAATCAGCCCCAGCATTTT.

This clonotype was recorded a few times. The chain is built from TRBV19 and TRBJ2-3, with 7 bases fitting TRBD2. CDR3 length: 15 residues. The germline CDR1 and CDR2 sequences are LNHDA and SQIVND (reference sequence). V dropped 6 bases and J dropped 0; count of bases not matched to a gene: 6. The CDR3 here is CASSSVAGSTDTQYF. The CDR3 coding sequence is TGTGCCAGTAGCAGTGTAGCGGGTAGCACAGATACGCAGTATTTT. The full variable domain, completed using reference TRBV19 and TRBJ2-3, is DGGITQSPKYLFRKEGQNVTLSCEQNLNHDAMYWYRQDPGQGLRLIYYSQIVNDFQKGDIAEGYSVSREKKESFPLTVTSAQKNPTAFYLCASSSVAGSTDTQYFGPGTRLTVL.

Concerning this clonotype itself: A much larger clone differs from this one at a single base, so this may be a read error. The genes are TRBV28 and TRBJ2-1, with TRBD2 matching 9 bases. From germline, CDR1 is MDHEN and CDR2 SYDVKM. The CDR3 consists of 14 residues. CDR3 bases: TGTGCCAGCAGTGGCGGGGGGGGGTCAAATGAGCAGTCCTTC. Translation gives CASSGGGGSNEQSF.

The chain uses TRBV4-1 and TRBJ1-6, with D hard to call. Per the germline V gene, CDR1 is MGHRA and CDR2 is YSYEKL. The CDR3 extends over 15 amino acids. Trimming pared 0 bases from V and 7 bases from J, leaving 10 bases between. The CDR3 nucleotides read TGCGCCAGCAGCCAAGAGAGCCTGTGGAATTCACCCCTCCACTTT. This translates into CASSQESLWNSPLHF.

This clonotype was recorded at least ten times. V gene TRBV11-2 combines with J gene TRBJ1-1, with a tentative D call TRBD1 (6 bases). The CDR3 extends over 14 amino acids. V lost 2 bases to trimming and J lost 1 base, with 8 bases between them. CDR1 SGHAT and CDR2 FQNNGV come from the germline V gene. CDR3 loop: CASSLIGGNTEAFF. The CDR3 region has the DNA TGTGCCAGCAGCTTAATAGGGGGGAACACTGAAGCTTTCTTT.

This clonotype was observed at least ten times. The chain employs TRBV12-3 or TRBV12-4 and TRBJ1-1; TRBD1 is a possible D gene (6 bases). The V end lost 3 bases, the J end lost 12 bases, and 14 bases lay between the germline ends. The CDR3 runs to 12 residues. The CDR3 region is CASSFVTGSTFF. In DNA, the CDR3 is TGTGCCAGCAGTTTTGTAACAGGGTCCACTTTCTTT.

The chain's CDR3 is CASSEAWTGRQPQHF. The DNA of the CDR3 is TGTGCCAGCAGTGAAGCTTGGACAGGACGCCAGCCCCAGCATTTT. The chain couples TRBV2 to TRBJ1-5; 7 bases agree with TRBD1. CDR3 size: 15 residues. Germline CDR1 SNHLY, CDR2 FYNNEI. Trimming took 0 bases from V and 7 from J; bases not matched to a gene: 6.

This clonotype was observed at least ten times. V and J are TRBV4-1 and TRBJ1-1, with D uncertain. V shed 1 base and J shed 0 bases, with 12 bases lying between them. Germline V CDR1 and CDR2: MGHRA, YSYEKL. The CDR3 contains 16 residues. The CDR3 sequence is CASSQVWPAMNTEAFF. In DNA form, the CDR3 reads TGCGCCAGCAGCCAAGTTTGGCCGGCTATGAACACTGAAGCTTTCTTT.

There are a few counts of this clonotype. The J gene is TRBJ1-2, the V gene TRBV12-3 or TRBV12-4; possibly TRBD1 for D (6 bases). The CDR3 covers 13 residues. Trimming took off 6 bases at V and 8 bases at J, with 16 bases between the two ends. This chain's CDR3 is CASRRGGPGGYTF. The CDR3 nucleotides read TGTGCCAGCAGAAGAGGGGGGCCCGGGGGCTACACCTTC.

This clonotype was found many times. V usage is TRBV6-1 and J usage is TRBJ2-3; D remains ambiguous. CDR1 is MNHNS, CDR2 SASEGT, per germline. The CDR3 loop spans 16 amino acids. The V end was cut by 2 bases, the J end by 0 bases, with 12 bases between. The CDR3 DNA reads TGTGCCAGCAGTGAACTGCCGACCCCTAGCACAGATACGCAGTATTTT. This gives the protein CASSELPTPSTDTQYF.

The table lists this clonotype with many counts. CDR3: CSARDRGTSVDTQYF. The CDR3 DNA is TGCAGTGCTAGAGATCGCGGGACTAGCGTAGATACGCAGTATTTT. V is TRBV20-1 and J is TRBJ2-3, with 10 bases matching TRBD2. The V gene's germline CDR1 is DFQATT and CDR2 SNEGSKA (reference sequence). The CDR3 consists of 15 residues. The junction had 5 bases not matched to a gene; V was cut back by 0 bases and J by 5 bases.

This clonotype was counted at least ten times. The chain carries TRBV28 and TRBJ2-5; TRBD2 matches 7 bases. V dropped 4 bases and J dropped 5; count of bases not matched to a gene: 7. In germline, CDR1 is MDHEN, CDR2 SYDVKM. CDR3 size: 14 residues. The CDR3 region has the DNA TGTGCCAGCAGTTCCTGGGAGGGCCAGGAGACCCAGTACTTC. Its protein is CASSSWEGQETQYF.